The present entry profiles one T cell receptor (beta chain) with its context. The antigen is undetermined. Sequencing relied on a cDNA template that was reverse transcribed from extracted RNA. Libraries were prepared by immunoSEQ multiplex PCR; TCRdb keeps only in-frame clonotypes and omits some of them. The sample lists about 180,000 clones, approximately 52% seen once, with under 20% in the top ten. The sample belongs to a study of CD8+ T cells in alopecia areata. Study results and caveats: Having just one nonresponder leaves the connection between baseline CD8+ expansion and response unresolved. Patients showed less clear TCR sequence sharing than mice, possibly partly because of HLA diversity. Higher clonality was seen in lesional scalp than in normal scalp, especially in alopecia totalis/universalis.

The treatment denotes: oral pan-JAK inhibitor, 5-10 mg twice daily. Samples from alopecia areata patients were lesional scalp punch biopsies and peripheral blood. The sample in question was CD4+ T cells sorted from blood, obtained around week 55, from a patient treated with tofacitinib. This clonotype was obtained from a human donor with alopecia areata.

In DNA, the CDR3 is TGTGCCTGGAGTCCCACAGGACTACTACATCAGCCCCAGCATTTT. This sequence encodes CAWSPTGLLHQPQHF. The gene calls are TRBV30 and TRBJ1-5, with a tentative D call TRBD1 (5 bases). Germline V gene lookup returns CDR1 GTSNPN and CDR2 SVGIG (reference sequence). The CDR3 extends over 15 amino acids. V lost 2 bases, J lost 5 bases, and 16 bases lay in between. Full variable domain (rest looked up from reference TRBV30 and TRBJ1-5): SQTIHQWPATLVQPVGSPLSLECTVEGTSNPNLYWYRQAAGRGLQLLFYSVGIGQISSEVPQNLSASRPQDRQFILSSKKLLLSDSGFYLCAWSPTGLLHQPQHFGDGTRLSIL.